The 17 T cell receptor beta chains below come from one sample, sequenced in a study of blood T cell repertoires in COVID-19. Clones were sequenced by immunoSEQ multiplex PCR, and TCRdb holds only the in-frame ones, with some missing. Among over 90,000 clones, 86% were seen once, and the ten largest hold over 1.5%. The sequenced material came from peripheral blood. The receptors shown here come from a man older than 75 with acute or convalescent COVID-19.

The chain recombines TRBV7-2 with TRBJ2-4; D is perhaps TRBD1 (6 bases). The V and J ends lost 7 bases and 6 bases respectively, with 19 bases between them. The germline CDR1 and CDR2 sequences are SGHTA and FQGNSA. The CDR3 totals 15 residues. CDR3 sequence (DNA): TGTGCCAGCACCCAAGGGGTGGGGGCTGGAAACATTCAGTACTTC. As protein: CASTQGVGAGNIQYF.

The genes are TRBV24-1 and TRBJ2-3; 14 bases are a match to TRBD2. Germline V lookup: CDR1 KGHDR, CDR2 SFDVKD. V lost 5 bases, J lost 5 bases, and 11 bases stayed unmatched. The CDR3 spans 18 residues. DNA for the CDR3: TGTGCCACCAGTGCTGATGGACTAGCGGGAGGCCCTCGAGATACGCAGTATTTT. This sequence encodes CATSADGLAGGPRDTQYF.

The gene calls are TRBV19 and TRBJ1-4; D is undetermined. With 5 bases removed from V and 15 bases from J, the gap between germline ends came to 16 bases. This CDR3 contains 12 residues. The V gene's germline CDR1 is LNHDA and CDR2 SQIVND (reference sequence). The CDR3 DNA follows: TGTGCCAGTAGTCCCCCCGCGTCTCGTGTGTTTTTT. Translating gives CASSPPASRVFF.

The chain employs TRBV18 and TRBJ2-1; TRBD2 matches 14 bases. CDR3 length: 20 residues. The junction had 8 bases not matched to a gene; V was cut back by 1 base and J by 0 bases. Germline V gives CDR1 KGHSH, CDR2 LQKENI. CDR3 loop: CASSPRPTTSGRGSYNEQFF. The CDR3 nucleotides are TGTGCCAGCTCACCACGTCCCACGACTAGCGGGAGGGGCTCCTACAATGAGCAGTTCTTC. The full variable domain, with the rest looked up from reference TRBV18 and TRBJ2-1, is NAGVMQNPRHLVRRRGQEARLRCSPMKGHSHVYWYRQLPEEGLKFMVYLQKENIIDESGMPKERFSAEFPKEGPSILRIQQVVRGDSAAYFCASSPRPTTSGRGSYNEQFFGPGTRLTVL.

CDR3 bases: TGTGCCAGCAGTGACACCTATCCCGGGGGTCGTCAGTTCTTC. Protein sequence: CASSDTYPGGRQFF. The V call is TRBV25-1, the J call TRBJ2-1, with a possible D match to TRBD2 (6 bases). Germline V gene sequence: CDR1 MGHDK, CDR2 SYGVNS. The CDR3 extends over 14 amino acids. V shed 3 bases and J shed 13 bases, with 19 bases lying between them.

V and J are TRBV5-4 and TRBJ1-6; tentatively, D is TRBD1 (6 bases). The CDR3 length is 14 residues. Germline V lookup: CDR1 SGHNT, CDR2 YYREEE (reference sequence). The V end was cut by 3 bases, the J end by 8 bases, with 12 bases between. The CDR3 spells CASSWSKGDSPLHF. The CDR3 DNA follows: TGTGCCAGCAGCTGGTCGAAGGGGGATTCACCCCTCCACTTT.

This clone has a handful of counts. The chain recombines TRBV9 with TRBJ1-1, with 8 bases lining up with TRBD1. This CDR3 comprises 14 residues. Germline CDR1 reads SGDLS; CDR2 reads YYNGEE. V dropped 2 bases and J dropped 3; count of bases not matched to a gene: 3. The CDR3 bases are TGTGCCAGCAGCGTGGAGGACAGGGACACTGAAGCTTTCTTT. Amino acids: CASSVEDRDTEAFF.

The chain joins TRBV3-1 (or the pseudogene TRBV3-2) to TRBJ1-4; 10 bases map to TRBD1. Losses at the gene ends were 5 bases for V and 5 bases for J; bases not matched to a gene: 5. CDR3 size: 15 residues. CDR1 is LGHDT, CDR2 YNNKEL, per germline (reference sequence). CDR3 amino acids: CASSWGQGTNEKLFF. The CDR3 DNA sequence: TGTGCCAGCAGCTGGGGACAGGGGACGAATGAAAAACTGTTTTTT.

This clone was detected once. The chain employs TRBV28 and TRBJ1-1; D call uncertain. V lost 10 bases, J lost 2 bases, and 11 bases lay in between. The V gene's germline CDR1 is MDHEN and CDR2 SYDVKM. The CDR3 consists of 12 residues. The CDR3 sequence is CATKSRNTEAFF. In DNA, the CDR3 is TGTGCCACCAAGAGTAGAAACACTGAAGCTTTCTTT.

The chain couples TRBV2 to TRBJ2-2; 7 nucleotides align to TRBD1. The junction had 9 bases not matched to a gene; V was cut back by 5 bases and J by 6 bases. CDR3 length equals 15 residues. The germline V gene encodes CDR1 SNHLY and CDR2 FYNNEI. In nucleotides, the CDR3 is TGTGCCAGCAGTTCTCTTAACAGGGGATCCGGGGAGCTGTTTTTT. Protein product: CASSSLNRGSGELFF.

The V call is TRBV27, the J call TRBJ2-7; D perhaps matches TRBD2 (6 bases). This CDR3 is 14 amino acids long. The V and J ends lost 1 base and 6 bases respectively, with 13 bases between them. Germline CDR1 is MNHEY and CDR2 is SMNVEV (reference sequence). CDR3 nucleotides: TGTGCCAGCAGTTTATTTTCGGGAGCTGGCGAGCAGTACTTC. Protein sequence: CASSLFSGAGEQYF.

This clone was counted between two and nine times. The chain has TRBV28 and TRBJ2-7; 11 positions match TRBD2. Trimming cost V 2 bases and J 3 bases; bases outside gene matches: 3. CDR3 length: 15 residues. Looked up from germline, CDR1 is MDHEN and CDR2 is SYDVKM. CDR3 loop: CASSLRLAGHYEQYF. The CDR3 DNA is TGTGCCAGCAGTTTACGACTAGCGGGACACTACGAGCAGTACTTC.

The rearrangement uses TRBV9 and TRBJ1-5; D possibly corresponds to TRBD1 (6 bases). With 3 bases removed from V and 3 bases from J, the gap between germline ends came to 10 bases. In germline, CDR1 is SGDLS, CDR2 YYNGEE. The CDR3 loop spans 14 amino acids. Here the CDR3 DNA reads TGTGCCAGCAGCGGGACAGCCTCCAATCAGCCCCAGCATTTT. It specifies CASSGTASNQPQHF.

The genes are TRBV14 and TRBJ2-6; D is uncertain. The CDR3 has 16 amino acids. V lost 2 bases and J lost 3, with 11 bases in between. Germline assignment: CDR1 SGHDN and CDR2 FVKESK. This CDR3 reads CASSQRGGGGANVLTF. CDR3 coding DNA: TGTGCCAGCAGCCAACGCGGCGGTGGTGGGGCCAACGTCCTGACTTTC.

This chain links TRBV27 with TRBJ1-5; unclear D gene. This CDR3 spans 14 amino acids. Germline lookup yields CDR1 MNHEY and CDR2 SMNVEV (reference sequence). Trimming removed 3 bases at V and 5 bases at J, with 11 bases between. CDR3 sequence reads: CASSLLEGHQPQHF. CDR3 DNA sequence: TGTGCCAGCAGTTTGTTAGAGGGTCATCAGCCCCAGCATTTT.

V and J are TRBV9 and TRBJ1-6, with D maybe TRBD1 (6 bases). CDR1 is SGDLS and CDR2 is YYNGEE in the germline V gene. Trimming left V 4 bases short and J 7 bases short, with 9 bases between. The CDR3 sequence is 13 residues long. The CDR3 protein is CASSQGLNSPLHF. The CDR3 nucleotides are TGTGCCAGCAGCCAGGGGTTAAATTCACCCCTCCACTTT. The full variable domain, completed using reference TRBV9 and TRBJ1-6, is DSGVTQTPKHLITATGQRVTLRCSPRSGDLSVYWYQQSLDQGLQFLIQYYNGEERAKGNILERFSAQQFPDLHSELNLSSLELGDSALYFCASSQGLNSPLHFGNGTRLTVT.

V is TRBV2 and J is TRBJ2-5, with 15 bases lining up with TRBD2. Germline CDR1 reads SNHLY; CDR2 reads FYNNEI. V gave up 4 bases and J gave up 8 bases; unmatched junction bases: 8. The length of the CDR3 is 16 residues. DNA for the CDR3: TGTGCCAGCAGTGCTTGGACTAGCGGGAGGGCCGTTACCCAGTACTTC. Protein sequence: CASSAWTSGRAVTQYF.